The 25 T cell receptor beta chains below come from one sample, sequenced in a study of blood T cell repertoires in COVID-19. Measured with immunoSEQ multiplex PCR; TCRdb has only the in-frame clones, and not every one. The profile shows under 250,000 clones, approximately 80% of them singletons. Material for sequencing was PBMCs or T cells enriched from blood (not recorded which). The receptors here all came from a man in his 60s who had recovered from COVID-19.

This clone appeared a single time. The V call is TRBV4-1, the J call TRBJ1-2; possibly TRBD1 for D (6 bases). CDR1 and CDR2 (germline): MGHRA, YSYEKL. This CDR3 region has 16 residues. With 0 bases removed from V and 3 bases from J, the gap between germline ends came to 14 bases. Written as DNA, the CDR3 is TGCGCCAGCAGCCAAGATTCAACAGGGAGGGACTATGGCTACACCTTC. Its translation: CASSQDSTGRDYGYTF.

This clone was detected only once. The chain carries TRBV2 and TRBJ1-1, with D maybe TRBD1 (5 bases). The CDR3 loop spans 12 amino acids. V was clipped by 11 bases and J by 7 bases, with 17 bases between them. In germline, CDR1 is SNHLY, CDR2 FYNNEI. The CDR3 spells CALNGGFREAFF. The CDR3 DNA is TGTGCCTTGAACGGGGGGTTTCGTGAAGCTTTCTTT.

The chain uses TRBV14 and TRBJ2-7; weak D call: TRBD2 (5 bases). V was trimmed by 0 bases and J by 1 base, leaving 7 bases between them. Germline CDR1 is SGHDN and CDR2 is FVKESK. The CDR3 consists of 14 residues. CDR3 loop: CASSQDRTSYEQYF. For the CDR3, the DNA is TGTGCCAGCAGCCAAGACAGGACTTCCTACGAGCAGTACTTC.

Of note for this clone: At the DNA level, this CDR3 is encoded by other sequences in the same sample as well. CDR3 region: CASSLDRGNQPQHF. The CDR3 DNA is TGTGCCAGCAGCTTAGATCGAGGCAATCAGCCCCAGCATTTT. The chain has TRBV7-2 and TRBJ1-5, with D hard to call. V was pared by 1 base and J by 2 bases, with 6 bases between. From germline, CDR1 is SGHTA and CDR2 FQGNSA. The CDR3 length is 14 residues.

The gene calls are TRBV4-3 and TRBJ1-3; a possible D gene is TRBD1 (5 bases). CDR3 size: 16 residues. The V and J ends lost 1 base and 2 bases respectively, with 12 bases between them. CDR1 and CDR2 (germline): LGHNA, YSLEER. This CDR3 is CASSQGSMTAGNTIYF. Written as DNA, the CDR3 is TGCGCCAGCAGCCAAGGTTCTATGACAGCTGGAAACACCATATATTTT.

The chain carries TRBV5-1 and TRBJ2-3; 8 positions match TRBD2. Germline CDR1 and CDR2: SGHRS and YFSETQ. V shed 5 bases, J shed 6 bases, and the junction held 20 bases outside the gene matches. This CDR3 has 18 residues. CDR3 residues: CASSSRKGEAGDHDTQYF. As DNA, the CDR3 is TGCGCCAGCAGTTCTAGGAAGGGTGAAGCGGGGGACCATGATACGCAGTATTTT.

Concerning this clone: Germline and junction disagree at one end, which may indicate a read error. The chain uses TRBV6-5 and TRBJ2-4; 10 bases are a match to TRBD1. Germline loops: CDR1 MNHEY, CDR2 SVGAGI. The CDR3 has 13 residues. CDR3 bases: TGTGCCAGCAGTCCGAGGACAGGGGGTGATGTTCACTTC. Encoded protein: CASSPRTGGDVHF.

The chain links TRBV19 to TRBJ1-1; weak D call: TRBD1 (5 bases). Germline loops: CDR1 LNHDA, CDR2 SQIVND (reference sequence). The CDR3 spans 13 residues. The V gene lost 5 bases and the J gene lost 6 bases, with 13 bases spanning the gap. CDR3 bases: TGTGCCAGTAGTCCCCGGGGGAGGCCTGAAGCTTTCTTT. Its translation is CASSPRGRPEAFF. The full variable domain, its missing parts supplied by reference TRBV19 and TRBJ1-1, is DGGITQSPKYLFRKEGQNVTLSCEQNLNHDAMYWYRQDPGQGLRLIYYSQIVNDFQKGDIAEGYSVSREKKESFPLTVTSAQKNPTAFYLCASSPRGRPEAFFGQGTRLTVV.

V is TRBV6-1 and J is TRBJ1-4; 8 positions agree with TRBD1. The germline CDR1 and CDR2 sequences are MNHNS and SASEGT. The CDR3 length is 14 residues. V was clipped by 3 bases and J by 5 bases; unmatched bases: 2. CDR3 sequence: CASSDRGRNEKLFF. For the CDR3, the DNA is TGTGCCAGCAGTGACAGGGGGCGGAATGAAAAACTGTTTTTT.

V usage is TRBV6-5 and J usage is TRBJ1-2, with 8 positions matching TRBD1. Germline CDR1 MNHEY, CDR2 SVGAGI. J was trimmed by 4 bases and V by 4 bases; bases with no gene match: 11. This CDR3 has 16 amino acids. CDR3 bases: TGTGCCAGCAGTTCCAATTACAGGGGGGCTTTCTATGGCTACACCTTC. Protein product: CASSSNYRGAFYGYTF.

The chain employs TRBV5-6 and TRBJ2-1; D ambiguous. Deletions cut 0 bases from V and 0 bases from J, with 16 bases between. CDR3 length: 18 amino acids. Germline CDR1 reads SGHDT; CDR2 reads YYEEEE. The CDR3 protein is CASSLGVQNQRSYNEQFF. CDR3 DNA: TGTGCCAGCAGCTTGGGTGTACAGAACCAACGCTCCTACAATGAGCAGTTCTTC.

This chain connects TRBV7-9 to TRBJ1-4; D is uncertain. Trimming left V 1 base short and J 2 bases short, with 8 bases between. The CDR3 has 15 residues. Germline CDR1 is SEHNR and CDR2 is FQNEAQ (reference sequence). CDR3 in amino acids: CASSLGSGTNEKLFF. In DNA form, the CDR3 reads TGTGCCAGCAGCTTAGGGAGTGGGACTAATGAAAAACTGTTTTTT.

V and J are TRBV11-3 and TRBJ1-3; TRBD1 is a possible D gene (5 bases). CDR3 length: 17 residues. CDR1 and CDR2 (germline): SGHNT, YENEEA. The ends were cut back, 5 bases at V and 0 bases at J, with 17 bases in the middle. CDR3 sequence reads: CASSRSVGAFSGNTIYF. In nucleotides, the CDR3 is TGTGCCAGCAGCCGGTCTGTTGGGGCCTTCTCTGGAAACACCATATATTTT.

This rearrangement joins TRBV5-1 to TRBJ2-1, with D unresolved. This CDR3 comprises 15 residues. The V end was cut by 0 bases, the J end by 5 bases, with 12 bases between. The V gene's germline CDR1 is SGHRS and CDR2 YFSETQ. CDR3 residues: CASSLDVSGDNEQFF. The CDR3 nucleotides read TGCGCCAGCAGCTTGGATGTTTCCGGTGACAATGAGCAGTTCTTC.

The chain joins TRBV28 to TRBJ1-4; possibly TRBD1 for D (6 bases). Germline values: CDR1 MDHEN, CDR2 SYDVKM. The CDR3 has 16 amino acids. V lost 2 bases, J lost 3 bases, and 13 bases lay in between. The CDR3: CASSLRAGAPNEKLFF. CDR3 coding DNA: TGTGCCAGCAGTTTAAGGGCAGGGGCACCTAATGAAAAACTGTTTTTT.

The chain recombines TRBV10-3 with TRBJ2-3; TRBD2 matches 9 bases. J gave up 3 bases and V 6 bases, and 10 bases lay outside the gene matches. The CDR3 is 16 amino acids. Germline CDR1 is ENHRY and CDR2 is SYGVKD. CDR3 loop: CAIRIIAGERTDTQYF. The CDR3 bases are TGTGCCATCAGAATTATAGCGGGGGAGCGTACAGATACGCAGTATTTT.

The CDR3 protein is CASSAQRTGVRSPLHF. Here the CDR3 DNA reads TGTGCCAGCAGTGCTCAAAGGACAGGGGTTCGCTCACCCCTCCACTTT. This chain uses TRBV27 with TRBJ1-6; 9 nucleotides agree with TRBD1. Per the germline V gene, CDR1 is MNHEY and CDR2 is SMNVEV (reference sequence). V lost 5 bases to trimming and J lost 10 bases; unmatched junction nucleotides: 12. CDR3 size: 16 residues.

The rearrangement links TRBV19 to TRBJ1-1; D unclear. Germline V gene lookup returns CDR1 LNHDA and CDR2 SQIVND (reference sequence). The CDR3 extends over 13 amino acids. V was shortened by 3 bases and J by 0 bases, with 5 bases between the two germline ends. CDR3 nucleotides: TGTGCCAGTAGTATGGGCTTGAACACTGAAGCTTTCTTT. Amino acid sequence: CASSMGLNTEAFF.

The V gene is TRBV19, the J gene TRBJ2-5, with 10 bases that match TRBD2. Germline CDR1 is LNHDA and CDR2 is SQIVND (reference sequence). The V gene end was trimmed by 10 bases and the J gene end by 5 bases; junction bases not matched to a gene: 16. The CDR3 has 16 residues. CDR3: CATGGDSGGALETQYF. The DNA of the CDR3 is TGTGCCACCGGAGGAGACAGCGGGGGGGCCCTGGAGACCCAGTACTTC.

This clone was counted ten times or more. J is TRBJ1-1 and V is TRBV18; D possibly corresponds to TRBD1 (6 bases). Germline V lookup: CDR1 KGHSH, CDR2 LQKENI. Trimming shortened V by 6 bases and J by 0 bases, and 11 bases separated the two germline ends. CDR3 length equals 14 residues. This chain's CDR3 is CASSQQGMNTEAFF. DNA for the CDR3: TGTGCCAGCTCTCAACAGGGCATGAACACTGAAGCTTTCTTT.

The rearrangement joins TRBV7-2 to TRBJ2-5, with TRBD2 matching over 8 bases. The length of the CDR3 is 14 residues. Trimming cost V 4 bases and J 4 bases; bases outside gene matches: 5. Germline V lookup: CDR1 SGHTA, CDR2 FQGNSA. CDR3 DNA: TGTGCCAGCAGCTCCCGGACTAGCCTAGAGACCCAGTACTTC. It yields the protein CASSSRTSLETQYF.

This rearrangement joins TRBV5-1 to TRBJ1-1; tentative D call: TRBD1 (5 bases). This CDR3 region has 13 residues. The V gene's germline CDR1 is SGHRS and CDR2 YFSETQ. Trimming took 5 bases from V and 2 from J, leaving 10 bases between them. The CDR3 sequence is CASRRTPNTEAFF. CDR3 coding DNA: TGCGCCAGCAGGAGGACACCCAACACTGAAGCTTTCTTT.

The rearrangement joins TRBV5-5 to TRBJ1-2; possibly TRBD1 for D (6 bases). Between the trimmed V and J ends, which lost 4 bases and 7 bases, there was a span of 17 bases. The CDR3 has 14 residues. Germline CDR1 and CDR2: SGHKS and YYEKEE (reference sequence). CDR3 residues: CASSNWTARAGYTF. The DNA for the CDR3 is TGTGCCAGCAGCAACTGGACAGCCAGGGCTGGCTACACCTTC.

The V gene is TRBV18, the J gene TRBJ2-2, with 7 bases aligning to TRBD2. The germline V gene encodes CDR1 KGHSH and CDR2 LQKENI. This CDR3 has 17 residues. J was trimmed by 3 bases and V by 3 bases; bases with no gene match: 10. The chain's CDR3 is CASSPSQLAPYTGELFF. The CDR3 DNA follows: TGTGCCAGCTCACCGTCGCAACTAGCGCCTTACACCGGGGAGCTGTTTTTT.

V usage is TRBV6-1 and J usage is TRBJ2-1; D possibly corresponds to TRBD1 (6 bases). The V and J ends lost 3 bases and 7 bases respectively, with 10 bases between them. This CDR3 is 13 amino acids long. Germline V gene data show CDR1 as MNHNS and CDR2 as SASEGT. CDR3 residues: CASSDHRVNEQFF. CDR3 DNA sequence: TGTGCCAGCAGTGACCACAGGGTTAATGAGCAGTTCTTC.